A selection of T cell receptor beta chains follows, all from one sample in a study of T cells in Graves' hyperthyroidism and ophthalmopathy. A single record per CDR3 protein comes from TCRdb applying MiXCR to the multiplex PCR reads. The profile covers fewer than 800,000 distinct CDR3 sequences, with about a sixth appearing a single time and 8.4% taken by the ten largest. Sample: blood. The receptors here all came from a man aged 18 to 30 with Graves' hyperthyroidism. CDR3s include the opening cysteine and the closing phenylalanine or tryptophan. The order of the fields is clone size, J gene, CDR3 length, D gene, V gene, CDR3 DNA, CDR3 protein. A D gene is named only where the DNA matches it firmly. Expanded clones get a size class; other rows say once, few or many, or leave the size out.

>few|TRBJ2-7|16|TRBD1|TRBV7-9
TGTGCCAGCAGCTCTCCCGTTCCACAGGGGTCGCACGAGCAGTACTTC
CASSSPVPQGSHEQYF
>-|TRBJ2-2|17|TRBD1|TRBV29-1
TGCAGCGTTGAAGATCTCGGGGACAGGGGTGGCACCGGGGAGCTGTTTTTT
CSVEDLGDRGGTGELFF
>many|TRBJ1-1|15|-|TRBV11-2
TGTGCCAGCGCCCCAAGAGCCGCCTCGGACACTGAAGCTTTCTTT
CASAPRAASDTEAFF
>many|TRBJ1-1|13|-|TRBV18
TGTGCCAGCTCACCGGGCGAATACGCTGAAGCTTTCTTT
CASSPGEYAEAFF
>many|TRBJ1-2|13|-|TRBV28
TGTGCCAGCAGCGACCCAGGGGTACATGGCTACACCTTC
CASSDPGVHGYTF
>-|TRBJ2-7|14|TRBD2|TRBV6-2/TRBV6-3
TGTGCCAGCAGTTACTGGGGACTAGGTGGCGAGCAGTACTTC
CASSYWGLGGEQYF
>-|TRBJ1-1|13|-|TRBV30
TGTGCCTGGAGTTTAGACGGCCACACTGAAGCTTTCTTT
CAWSLDGHTEAFF
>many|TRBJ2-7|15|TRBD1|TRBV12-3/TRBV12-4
TGTGCCAGCAGTTACCCGGGACAGGGTACCCTCGAGCAGTACTTC
CASSYPGQGTLEQYF
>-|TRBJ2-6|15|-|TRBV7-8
TGTGCCAGCAACCCGGGGCCCTCTGGGGCCAACGTCCTGACTTTC
CASNPGPSGANVLTF
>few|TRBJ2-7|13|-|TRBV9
TGTGCCAGCAGCTCAGAAGGGGTTTCCGAGCAGTACTTC
CASSSEGVSEQYF
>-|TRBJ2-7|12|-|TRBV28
TGTGCCAGCAGCCCGGCAGCCTACGAGCAGTACTTC
CASSPAAYEQYF
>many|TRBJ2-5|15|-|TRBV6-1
TGTGCCAGCAGTGAAGGTTGGGGAACGGGAGAGACCCAGTACTTC
CASSEGWGTGETQYF
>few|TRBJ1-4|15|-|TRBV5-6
TGTGCCAGCAGTAGTAGACACCGCATTAATGAAAAACTGTTTTTT
CASSSRHRINEKLFF
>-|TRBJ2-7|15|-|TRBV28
TGTGCCAGCAGCCAACGACGGGGGTTCTCCTACGAGCAGTACTTC
CASSQRRGFSYEQYF
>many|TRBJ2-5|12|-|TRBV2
TGTGCCAGCAGTGATGTCGGAGTTACCCAGTACTTC
CASSDVGVTQYF
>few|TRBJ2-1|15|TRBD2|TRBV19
TGTGCCAGTAGTATGTGGGCGGGAGGCGGAAATGAGCAGTTCTTC
CASSMWAGGGNEQFF
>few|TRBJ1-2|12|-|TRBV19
TGTGCCAGTAGGGAACAGGGTGATGGCTACACCTTC
CASREQGDGYTF
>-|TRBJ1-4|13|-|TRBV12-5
TGTGCTAGTGGTTTGATGGGGGGCGAAAAACTGTTTTTT
CASGLMGGEKLFF
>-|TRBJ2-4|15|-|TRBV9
TGTGCCAGCAGCGTCGGCAGCCTAGCCAAAAACATTCAGTACTTC
CASSVGSLAKNIQYF
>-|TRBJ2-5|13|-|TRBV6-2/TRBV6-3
TGTGCCAGCGTAAACAGGGTCCAAGAGACCCAGTACTTC
CASVNRVQETQYF
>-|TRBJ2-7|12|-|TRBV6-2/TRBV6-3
TGTGCCAGCAGTGGGAGCCCCCACGAGCAGTACTTC
CASSGSPHEQYF
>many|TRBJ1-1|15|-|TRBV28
TGTGCCAGCACCAGGAATCTCAGGGGTAGCACTGAAGCTTTCTTT
CASTRNLRGSTEAFF
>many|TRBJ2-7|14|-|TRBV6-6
TGTGCCAGCAGTTACTCGATGACAGCTTACGAGCAGTACTTC
CASSYSMTAYEQYF